Listed here is a single T cell receptor (beta chain). In the authors' methods: Amplified reference gene primers provided the basis for estimating nucleated cell counts. Method: immunoSEQ multiplex PCR; TCRdb's copy keeps in-frame clones and lacks some. The V and J calls and clone size come from that table; D and trimming were worked out from the DNA. The top ten hold 5.5% to 6% of the sample, which has more than 95,000 clones, about 83% seen once. The data derive from a study of blood T cell repertoires in COVID-19. Study at large: Acute-phase and convalescent COVID-19 samples originated in the United States, Italy and Spain. Sources were T cells, B-cell-depleted T cells, or PBMCs; the material itself was cDNA or gDNA.

V was pared by 1 base and J by 5 bases, with 12 bases between. CDR3 size: 14 residues. CDR1 and CDR2 from the germline V gene are SGDLS and YYNGEE. The V call is TRBV9, the J call TRBJ2-5; D is possibly TRBD1 (6 bases). Sequenced input: peripheral blood. The clonotype comes from an elderly man with active or convalescent COVID-19. The CDR3 spells CASSVQGQGETQYF. CDR3 nucleotide sequence: TGTGCCAGCAGCGTACAAGGTCAGGGGGAGACCCAGTACTTC.